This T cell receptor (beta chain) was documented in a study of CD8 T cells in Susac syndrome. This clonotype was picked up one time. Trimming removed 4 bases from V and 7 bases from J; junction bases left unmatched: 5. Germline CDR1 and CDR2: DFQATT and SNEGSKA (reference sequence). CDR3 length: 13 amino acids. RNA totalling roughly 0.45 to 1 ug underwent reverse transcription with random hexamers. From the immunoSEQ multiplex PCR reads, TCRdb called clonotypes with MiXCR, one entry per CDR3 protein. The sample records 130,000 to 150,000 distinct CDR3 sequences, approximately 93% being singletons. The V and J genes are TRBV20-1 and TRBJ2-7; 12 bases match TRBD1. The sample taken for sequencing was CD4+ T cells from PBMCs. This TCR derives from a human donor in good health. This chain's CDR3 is CSAKGQGAREQYF. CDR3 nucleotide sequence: TGCAGTGCTAAGGGACAGGGGGCCAGGGAGCAGTACTTC.